This is a list of T cell receptor beta chains from one sample in a study of blood T cell repertoires in COVID-19. TCRdb's table, derived via immunoSEQ multiplex PCR, lists solely in-frame clones and lacks some. The sample carries under 300,000 clones, about 90% recorded once. The sample was PBMCs or T cells enriched from blood (not recorded which). Receptor source: a woman aged 40 to 50 with acute COVID-19. Each CDR3 is given with its conserved first and last residue. The D gene is left open where the match is weak. Clone size, where shown, is once, few, many, or a class for clones that have expanded.

J gene | D gene | clone size | V gene | CDR3 DNA | CDR3 protein
TRBJ1-1 | NA | NA | TRBV9 | TGTGCCAGCAGCGTAGCAGGTCAGGGCTACACTGAAGCTTTCTTT | CASSVAGQGYTEAFF
TRBJ2-1 | TRBD2 | NA | TRBV24-1 | TGTGCCACCAGTGTGCGGGGGACCCACAATGAGCAGTTCTTC | CATSVRGTHNEQFF
TRBJ2-7 | NA | NA | TRBV7-2 | TGTGCCAGCAGCTTAGAACCGAGTAGTGAGCAGTACTTC | CASSLEPSSEQYF
TRBJ2-1 | TRBD2 | NA | TRBV19 | TGTGCCAGTAGCAGACTAGCGGAACGTGGGAATGAGCAGTTCTTC | CASSRLAERGNEQFF
TRBJ1-4 | TRBD1 | NA | TRBV3-1/TRBV3-2 | TGTGCCAGCAGCCGGGGGGCAGGGGGCCTAGAAAAACTGTTTTTT | CASSRGAGGLEKLFF
TRBJ2-7 | NA | NA | TRBV11-3 | TGTGCCAGCAGTCGTCTAGGGGTCCCCTCCTACGAGCAGTACTTC | CASSRLGVPSYEQYF
TRBJ2-1 | TRBD1 | NA | TRBV19 | TGTGCCAGTAGTACGCGACAGGGCGTCAATGAGCAGTTCTTC | CASSTRQGVNEQFF
TRBJ1-5 | TRBD1 | NA | TRBV6-5 | TGTGCCAGCAGTACTCCGGGACAGGGCTATCAGCCCCAGCATTTT | CASSTPGQGYQPQHF
TRBJ1-6 | NA | few | TRBV25-1 | TGTGCCAGCAATCAACAGAGTACCTATAATTCACCCCTCCACTTT | CASNQQSTYNSPLHF
TRBJ1-3 | NA | NA | TRBV3-1/TRBV3-2 | TGTGCCAGCAGCCAAGTGTTGGCAGGCTCTGGAAACACCATATATTTT | CASSQVLAGSGNTIYF
TRBJ2-1 | TRBD2 | once | TRBV9 | TGTGCCAGCAGCGTAGAGGGGACTAGCGGGAGGGATGAGCAGTTCTTC | CASSVEGTSGRDEQFF
TRBJ2-2 | NA | NA | TRBV25-1 | TGTGCCAGCAGTGAATCGTCCGGGGGTAACACCGGGGAGCTGTTTTTT | CASSESSGGNTGELFF
TRBJ1-2 | TRBD1 | few | TRBV27 | TGTGCCAGCAGCCCGCGGACAGGAACTAACTATGGCTACACCTTC | CASSPRTGTNYGYTF
TRBJ1-6 | NA | once | TRBV21-1 | TGTGCCAGCAGCACCACATACCTGTTCCACTTT | CASSTTYLFHF
TRBJ1-2 | NA | NA | TRBV19 | TGTGCCAGTAGTATCGTTTTCAAAGGGGTCAAGGGTGGCTACACCTTC | CASSIVFKGVKGGYTF
TRBJ1-2 | TRBD1 | NA | TRBV6-5 | TGTGCCAGCAGTCACGGGACAGGGGAATACTATGGCTACACCTTC | CASSHGTGEYYGYTF
TRBJ2-5 | TRBD1 | NA | TRBV4-1 | TGCGCCAGCAGCCACCACGGGACAGCAGAGACCCAGTACTTC | CASSHHGTAETQYF
TRBJ2-1 | TRBD2 | NA | TRBV5-1 | TGCGCCAGCCGCCCCCAGCTAGCGGGAGACAATGAGCAGTTCTTC | CASRPQLAGDNEQFF
TRBJ1-3 | TRBD1 | NA | TRBV18 | TGTGCCAGCTCAGACTCCAGGGGGCGCGTTGGAAACACCATATATTTT | CASSDSRGRVGNTIYF
TRBJ2-7 | NA | NA | TRBV5-5 | TGTGCCAGCAGCTTGGGGGCCCCCTCCTACGAGCAGTACTTC | CASSLGAPSYEQYF
TRBJ1-4 | TRBD1 | few | TRBV9 | TGTGCCAGCAGCCTCCGGGACAGCCTTAATGAAAAACTGTTTTTT | CASSLRDSLNEKLFF
TRBJ1-2 | NA | NA | TRBV6-5 | TGTGCCAGTAATATAACTCCGGGACATCCTGGTTACACCTTC | CASNITPGHPGYTF
TRBJ2-3 | NA | few | TRBV3-1/TRBV3-2 | TGTGCCAGCAGCCCAGTCCGGGGAGGGGGTAGCACAGATACGCAGTATTTT | CASSPVRGGGSTDTQYF
TRBJ2-3 | NA | few | TRBV11-3 | TGTGCCAGCAGCCAGGGGTGGGAAGATACGCAGTATTTT | CASSQGWEDTQYF
TRBJ2-5 | NA | once | TRBV5-4 | TGTGCCAGCAGCTTCTCGGACTTTAAAGAGACCCAGTACTTC | CASSFSDFKETQYF
TRBJ2-1 | TRBD2 | NA | TRBV4-2 | TGTGCCAGCAGCCAAGGGGTAGCGGGAGCCAATGAGCAGTTCTTC | CASSQGVAGANEQFF
TRBJ2-2 | NA | once | TRBV2 | TGTGCCAGCAGTGCCTACACCGGGGAGCTGTTTTTT | CASSAYTGELFF
TRBJ1-1 | NA | NA | TRBV7-2 | TGTGCCAGCAGCTTAGGTCGTGGGGGCAGTGCTGAAGCTTTCTTT | CASSLGRGGSAEAFF
TRBJ1-3 | NA | NA | TRBV7-9 | TGTGCCAGCAGCTTAGCGTCCAGCTCTGGAAACACCATATATTTT | CASSLASSSGNTIYF
TRBJ2-1 | NA | once | TRBV11-2 | TGTGCCAGCAGCCGAGGGACTGTTTCCTACAATGAGCAGTTCTTC | CASSRGTVSYNEQFF
TRBJ1-2 | NA | NA | TRBV5-4 | TGTGCCAGCAGCTACATCAGCTATGGCTACACCTTC | CASSYISYGYTF
TRBJ1-2 | TRBD1 | NA | TRBV2 | TGTGCCAGCAGTGAAGGACAGGGAAACTATGGCTACACCTTC | CASSEGQGNYGYTF
TRBJ1-3 | NA | NA | TRBV30 | TGTGCCTGGAGTCGCAGCTCTGGAAACACCATATATTTT | CAWSRSSGNTIYF
TRBJ2-7 | NA | NA | TRBV3-1/TRBV3-2 | TGTGCCAGCAGCCAAGAAAGGCAGACATCCCTCTACGAGCAGTACTTC | CASSQERQTSLYEQYF
TRBJ2-2 | TRBD1 | NA | TRBV7-9 | TGTGCCAGCAGCTCCACCGGGACAGGGATAAACACCGGGGAGCTGTTTTTT | CASSSTGTGINTGELFF
TRBJ2-5 | TRBD2 | few | TRBV4-1 | TGCGCCAGCAGCCAAACACTAGCGGGAGGGCTGGAGACCCAGTACTTC | CASSQTLAGGLETQYF
TRBJ2-3 | TRBD1 | NA | TRBV9 | TGTGCCAGCAGCGGGACAGGGGGCTATACAGATACGCAGTATTTT | CASSGTGGYTDTQYF
TRBJ2-7 | TRBD2 | NA | TRBV19 | TGTGCCAGTAGTATTCTAGGGGAGGGCTCCTACGAGCAGTACTTC | CASSILGEGSYEQYF
TRBJ2-1 | NA | NA | TRBV7-3 | TGTGCCAGCAGCTTTGGACGGGAAGGCTCCTACAATGAGCAGTTCTTC | CASSFGREGSYNEQFF
TRBJ1-2 | NA | NA | TRBV5-1 | TGCGCCAGCAGCTTGGCCCCTGACAGAGACTATGGCTACACCTTC | CASSLAPDRDYGYTF
TRBJ2-1 | NA | NA | TRBV13 | TGTGCCAGCAGCCAAAGTAATCTCGGGAATGAGCAGTTCTTC | CASSQSNLGNEQFF
TRBJ2-7 | NA | NA | TRBV9 | TGTGCCAGCAGCGTAGCAACAGAAGAGGGCGAGCAGTACTTC | CASSVATEEGEQYF
TRBJ2-3 | NA | once | TRBV11-1 | TGTGCCAGCAGCCCTGGCCCAGATACGCAGTATTTT | CASSPGPDTQYF
TRBJ2-7 | TRBD2 | NA | TRBV15 | TGTGCCACCAGCCTGGAACTAGCGGGAGCATACGAGCAGTACTTC | CATSLELAGAYEQYF
TRBJ2-1 | NA | NA | TRBV7-6 | TGTGCCAGCAGCACTCACGGAGGGCCGAACAATGAGCAGTTCTTC | CASSTHGGPNNEQFF
TRBJ1-2 | NA | NA | TRBV30 | TGTGCCTGGAAGTATGAAGGGTACCAGGGAGGCTACACCTTC | CAWKYEGYQGGYTF
TRBJ2-1 | TRBD2 | NA | TRBV6-1 | TGTGCCAGCAGTGAAGCGTTTCAATTCCCGGGACTACAAAACAATGAGCAGTTCTTC | CASSEAFQFPGLQNNEQFF
TRBJ2-2 | NA | NA | TRBV9 | TGTGCCAGCAGCGTAGTGCTAACCGGGGAGCTGTTTTTT | CASSVVLTGELFF
TRBJ1-1 | NA | once | TRBV2 | TGTGCCAGCAGTGAAGACTTTAGCCCCGGGGGAGCTTTCTTT | CASSEDFSPGGAFF
TRBJ2-2 | NA | NA | TRBV30 | TGTGCCTGGAGTTTAGATAACACCGGGGAGCTGTTTTTT | CAWSLDNTGELFF
TRBJ2-7 | TRBD1 | NA | TRBV9 | TGTGCCAGCAGCGTAGCAGGACAGGGGACCTACGAGCAGTACTTC | CASSVAGQGTYEQYF
TRBJ2-3 | NA | NA | TRBV2 | TGTGCCAGCAGAAGACAGCCCTCTAGCACAGATACGCAGTATTTT | CASRRQPSSTDTQYF
TRBJ2-1 | TRBD1 | NA | TRBV24-1 | TGTGCCACCAGTGACCCGGGACAGGGGAGGGGTTCTTACAATGAGCAGTTCTTC | CATSDPGQGRGSYNEQFF
TRBJ1-1 | NA | NA | TRBV29-1 | TGCAGCGTTGTCGGCAGGGGATACACTGAAGCTTTCTTT | CSVVGRGYTEAFF